Sequencing of this T cell receptor (beta chain) was carried out in a study of OX40 agonist ivuxolimab in advanced cancers. V lost 3 bases to trimming and J lost 2 bases; unmatched junction nucleotides: 1. The CDR3 is 14 amino acids. Germline V CDR1 and CDR2: LNHDA, SQIVND (reference sequence). Generated by immunoSEQ multiplex PCR, the TCRdb table keeps only in-frame clones and is missing some. The data contain tens of thousands of clones, more than 80% of them singletons. This sample comprised CD4+ or CD8+ T cells sorted from blood, obtained in a trial of the OX40 agonist ivuxolimab. This receptor was obtained from an adult with an advanced solid tumor such as melanoma, head and neck, liver or kidney cancer. J is TRBJ2-5 and V is TRBV19, with TRBD1 identical over 9 bases. The CDR3 sequence: CASSIDRGQETQYF. In nucleotides, the CDR3 is TGTGCCAGTAGTATCGACAGGGGGCAAGAGACCCAGTACTTC.